This T cell receptor beta chain was identified in a study of cytomegalovirus exposure and HLA in healthy donors. Measured with immunoSEQ multiplex PCR; TCRdb has only the in-frame clones, and not every one. This table holds some 83,000 clones, less than 95% found once. The sequenced sample consisted of PBMCs. The sequence was obtained from a woman aged 18-30 years in good health and CMV-seropositive.

The CDR3 protein is CASSLAMGNTEAFF. CDR3 bases: TGCGCCAGCAGCTTGGCCATGGGCAACACTGAAGCTTTCTTT. The V call is TRBV5-1, the J call TRBJ1-1; D remains ambiguous. The CDR3 consists of 14 residues. Trimming took off 0 bases at V and 2 bases at J, with 8 bases between the two ends. Looked up from germline, CDR1 is SGHRS and CDR2 is YFSETQ.